Sequencing of this TCR beta chain was carried out in a study of T cells in localized non-small cell lung cancer. General study findings and limits: In adjacent lung, a median around 55 of the top 100 tumor clones were found. Density of T cells in blood, when higher, went with longer overall survival. Uninvolved nearby lung showed the greatest T cell clonality, exceeding that found in tumor.

TCRdb's copy holds only in-frame clones and misses some; the assay was immunoSEQ multiplex PCR. Of 26,000 or so clones in the sample, approximately 90% were seen once. Comment on this clone: Antigen: not known.

The sample in question was peripheral blood, obtained before any cancer treatment. The clonotype comes from a woman aged 18 to 55 with stage I lung adenocarcinoma.

The CDR3 coding sequence is TGTGCCAGCTCACCTAGCGGGGGCCTGAATGAGCAGTTCTTC. Translating it yields CASSPSGGLNEQFF. This rearrangement joins TRBV18 to TRBJ2-1; 9 nucleotides agree with TRBD2. Trimming removed 3 bases from V and 7 bases from J; junction bases left unmatched: 4. The CDR3 spans 14 residues. CDR1 KGHSH and CDR2 LQKENI come from the germline V gene.